This is a list of T cell receptor beta chains from one sample in a study of T cells in severe cutaneous drug reactions. TCRdb reanalyzed the multiplex PCR reads, giving one entry per CDR3 protein sequence and no DNA. The sample has about 1,200 distinct CDR3 sequences. The specimen was cells from a skin blister. These receptors were collected from a human donor with Stevens-Johnson syndrome, a severe cutaneous drug reaction. Each CDR3 is given with its conserved first and last residue. The size field is filled for only some rows; it gives once, few, many or a size class.

TRBJ1-1 | TRBV6-1 | . | CASSEGLWANTEAFF
TRBJ2-7 | TRBV28 | large | CASSFTVPYEQYF
TRBJ2-7 | TRBV20-1 | medium-sized | CSVLDRAEQYF
TRBJ1-1 | TRBV30 | medium-sized | CAWSVGLMYTEAFF
TRBJ2-5 | TRBV29-1 | . | CSVEDPRAQGRWETQYF
TRBJ2-3 | TRBV11-2 | . | CASSFREPDTQYF
TRBJ1-2 | TRBV6-5 | . | CASSYSKGRDGYTF
TRBJ2-1 | TRBV6-6 | medium-sized | CASSYRWSGLAGDQETQFF
TRBJ2-6 | TRBV18 | . | CASSPRLASSGANVLTF
TRBJ2-1 | TRBV7-2 | medium-sized | CASRRGETQFF
TRBJ2-1 | TRBV12-3/TRBV12-4 | large | CASSQLAGAETQFF
TRBJ2-1 | TRBV19 | large | CASSVSGTSGHNEQFF
TRBJ1-2 | TRBV7-2 | medium-sized | CATWGRNGYTF
TRBJ1-2 | TRBV24-1 | large | CATSETGHPNYGYTF
TRBJ1-2 | TRBV7-2 | . | CASSLGNRDFDGYTF
TRBJ2-7 | TRBV20-1 | medium-sized | CSALAGGLYEQYF
TRBJ2-3 | TRBV6-2/TRBV6-3 | . | CASSYSTSYTQYF
TRBJ2-1 | TRBV6-5 | medium-sized | CASSPGTTAMGLETQFF
TRBJ1-2 | TRBV7-9 | . | CASSLGGRNYGYTF
TRBJ1-5 | TRBV6-1 | large | CASSEGGASYQPQHF
TRBJ2-1 | TRBV11-2 | . | CASSPHGASGSNNEQFF
TRBJ2-7 | TRBV6-6 | medium-sized | CASSYSGASASSYEQYF
TRBJ1-1 | TRBV6-1 | . | CASSTNRAYTEAFF
TRBJ2-1 | TRBV27 | large | CASSFTLAGASEQFF
TRBJ2-5 | TRBV6-2/TRBV6-3 | medium-sized | CASNPGTAQETQYF
TRBJ2-5 | TRBV20-1 | medium-sized | CSARVGQGQETQYF
TRBJ2-1 | TRBV11-1 | medium-sized | CASSLGGGSGRLISYNEQFF
TRBJ2-6 | TRBV6-6 | large | CASHRGASGANVLTF
TRBJ2-7 | TRBV5-1 | . | CASSFLTGANYEQYF
TRBJ2-1 | TRBV6-6 | medium-sized | CAISRGRPETQFF
TRBJ1-5 | TRBV6-1 | . | CASSGGTRNNQPQHF
TRBJ2-2 | TRBV27 | . | CASSSPARFGTGELFF
TRBJ1-1 | TRBV29-1 | . | CSVVRQRGALSTEAFF
TRBJ2-5 | TRBV12-3/TRBV12-4 | large | CASSPSRQETQYF
TRBJ1-1 | TRBV6-6 | . | CASSKQENTEAFF
TRBJ2-7 | TRBV2 | . | CASGKDYSYEQYF
TRBJ2-2 | TRBV11-2 | large | CASSFRLDNGELFF
TRBJ2-7 | TRBV14 | medium-sized | CASSQKEHGTGIHEQYF
TRBJ2-1 | TRBV6-5 | large | CASSYRMGVLDEQFF
TRBJ1-5 | TRBV20-1 | . | CSARKVRTNQPQHF
TRBJ1-1 | TRBV4-2 | medium-sized | CASRKGGDTEAFF
TRBJ2-3 | TRBV9 | medium-sized | CASSARDLTDTQYF
TRBJ2-3 | TRBV20-1 | medium-sized | CSANKGLTDTQYF
TRBJ2-1 | TRBV11-2 | . | CASSFRSNEQFF
TRBJ2-1 | TRBV24-1 | large | CATRLAGNEQFF
TRBJ1-1 | TRBV6-1 | large | CASSRVTNTEAFF
TRBJ2-2 | TRBV6-6 | large | CASNTATNTGELFF
TRBJ2-7 | TRBV12-3/TRBV12-4 | medium-sized | CASSQDARFTPTYEQYF
TRBJ2-3 | TRBV28 | large | CASSPDSDTQYF